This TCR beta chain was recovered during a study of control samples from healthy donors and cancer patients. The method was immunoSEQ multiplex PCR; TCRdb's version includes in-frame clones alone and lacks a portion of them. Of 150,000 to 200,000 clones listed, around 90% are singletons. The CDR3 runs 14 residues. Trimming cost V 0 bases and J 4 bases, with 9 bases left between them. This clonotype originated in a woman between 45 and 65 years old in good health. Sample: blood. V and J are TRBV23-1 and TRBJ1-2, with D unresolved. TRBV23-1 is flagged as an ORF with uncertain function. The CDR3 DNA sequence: TGCGCCAGCAGTCAATCAGACGTCAGCTATGGCTACACCTTC. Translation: CASSQSDVSYGYTF.